Listed here are 4 T cell receptor beta chains from one sample, sequenced in a study of blood T cell repertoires in COVID-19. The table came from immunoSEQ multiplex PCR; TCRdb's copy has only in-frame clones and leaves some out. In the table there are about 160,000 clones, around nine tenths of which are singletons. What was sequenced was peripheral blood. Receptors were obtained from a woman in her seventies with COVID-19, enrolled during active disease.

The rearrangement links TRBV6-5 to TRBJ2-1; 7 bases fit TRBD1. The CDR3 totals 15 residues. With V trimmed by 7 bases and J by 3 bases, 9 bases remained unmatched. The germline CDR1 and CDR2 sequences are MNHEY and SVGAGI. This CDR3 is CASTATGQLYNEQFF. The CDR3 nucleotides are TGTGCCAGCACCGCGACAGGGCAACTCTACAATGAGCAGTTCTTC.

This chain uses TRBV28 with TRBJ1-1, with TRBD1 as a possible D gene (5 bases). The V and J ends lost 2 bases and 3 bases respectively, with 7 bases between them. CDR1 MDHEN and CDR2 SYDVKM come from the germline V gene. This CDR3 has 13 residues. This chain's CDR3 is CASSLKGYTEAFF. DNA of the CDR3: TGTGCCAGCAGTTTAAAGGGGTACACTGAAGCTTTCTTT.

The V gene is TRBV2, the J gene TRBJ1-6; 10 bases line up with TRBD1. Trimming took 5 bases from V and 0 from J; bases not matched to a gene: 4. CDR1 is SNHLY and CDR2 is FYNNEI in the germline V gene. The CDR3 loop spans 17 amino acids. Here the CDR3 DNA reads TGTGCCAGCAGTACGGGACAGGGGAGCTCCTATAATTCACCCCTCCACTTT. This sequence encodes CASSTGQGSSYNSPLHF.

This clone has just one count. V is TRBV7-2 and J is TRBJ1-3, with a weak D call TRBD1 (6 bases). The CDR3 length is 15 residues. V was clipped by 0 bases and J by 2 bases, with 8 bases between them. Germline CDR1 is SGHTA and CDR2 is FQGNSA. This CDR3 is CASSLAAGAGNTIYF. The CDR3 region has the DNA TGTGCCAGCAGCTTAGCGGCAGGGGCTGGAAACACCATATATTTT.